These 25 T cell receptor beta chains originate from one sample sequenced in a study of control samples from healthy donors and cancer patients. The table came from immunoSEQ multiplex PCR; TCRdb's copy has only in-frame clones and leaves some out. The table lists 70,000 to 90,000 clones, 94% of them singletons, with about 6% in the top ten. What was sequenced was blood. These receptors all stem from a woman aged 40-49 years in good health.

CDR3 sequence: CASSLFEGQPQHF. CDR3 coding DNA: TGTGCCAGCAGCTTATTTGAGGGGCAGCCCCAGCATTTT. The V and J genes are TRBV7-2 and TRBJ1-5; D may be TRBD1 (5 bases). Trimming shortened V by 2 bases and J by 7 bases, and 9 bases separated the two germline ends. Germline V CDR1 and CDR2: SGHTA, FQGNSA. The CDR3 consists of 13 residues.

The chain has TRBV6-4 and TRBJ2-2; 7 bases map to TRBD2. Germline V gives CDR1 MRHNA, CDR2 SNTAGT. With V trimmed by 3 bases and J by 2 bases, 9 bases remained unmatched. The CDR3 extends over 17 amino acids. CDR3 loop: CASSEGSGTTNTGELFF. DNA of the CDR3: TGTGCCAGCAGTGAAGGCTCCGGGACTACTAACACCGGGGAGCTGTTTTTT.

The chain recombines TRBV5-6 with TRBJ2-3; 7 nucleotides align to TRBD2. Per the germline V gene, CDR1 is SGHDT and CDR2 is YYEEEE. This CDR3 comprises 14 residues. Trimming removed 3 bases from V and 4 bases from J; junction bases left unmatched: 5. The CDR3 DNA reads TGTGCCAGCAGCTCCGGGACTACCCCAGATACGCAGTATTTT. Amino acids: CASSSGTTPDTQYF.

The gene calls are TRBV24-1 and TRBJ2-3; 11 bases line up with TRBD1. The CDR3 sequence is 16 residues long. Germline V gives CDR1 KGHDR, CDR2 SFDVKD. Germline trimming cut 3 bases from V and 3 bases from J; bases unmatched to any gene: 4. CDR3 sequence (DNA): TGTGCCACCAGTGATGGCGGACAGGGGGCAACAGATACGCAGTATTTT. Amino acids: CATSDGGQGATDTQYF.

Concerning this clone itself: The sample carries other DNA sequences with the same CDR3. The chain combines TRBV7-2 with TRBJ2-1; TRBD2 matches at 11 bases. This CDR3 region has 15 residues. Germline CDR1 and CDR2: SGHTA and FQGNSA. Trimming cost V 1 base and J 4 bases; bases outside gene matches: 0. The CDR3 sequence is CASSLVAGGYNEQFF. In DNA, the CDR3 is TGTGCCAGCAGCTTAGTAGCGGGGGGGTACAATGAGCAGTTCTTC.

This chain connects TRBV18 to TRBJ2-1; 10 nucleotides line up with TRBD2. The V gene end was trimmed by 3 bases and the J gene end by 4 bases; junction bases not matched to a gene: 3. The CDR3 loop spans 15 amino acids. Per the germline V gene, CDR1 is KGHSH and CDR2 is LQKENI. For the CDR3, the DNA is TGTGCCAGCTCACCTTGGACTAGCGGTTACAATGAGCAGTTCTTC. Its translation is CASSPWTSGYNEQFF.

The rearrangement uses TRBV24-1 and TRBJ2-2; 13 bases are shared with TRBD2. With 3 bases clipped from V and 7 bases from J, the junction kept 10 bases outside the gene matches. CDR3 length equals 18 residues. Per germline, CDR1 KGHDR and CDR2 SFDVKD. CDR3 protein: CATSDPGTSGAPYGELFF. The DNA of the CDR3 is TGTGCCACCAGTGATCCCGGGACTAGCGGGGCACCATACGGGGAGCTGTTTTTT.

This clone was recorded only once. The rearrangement uses TRBV4-1 and TRBJ1-1; TRBD1 might be the D (5 bases). The CDR3 covers 14 residues. Germline CDR1 reads MGHRA; CDR2 reads YSYEKL. Trimming pared 4 bases from V and 4 bases from J, leaving 13 bases between. The CDR3 sequence: CASSPRDVSTEAFF. For the CDR3, the DNA is TGCGCCAGCAGCCCTCGGGACGTTAGCACTGAAGCTTTCTTT.

CDR3 amino acids: CASTNDRGYGYTF. The CDR3 bases are TGTGCCAGCACCAACGACAGGGGTTATGGCTACACCTTC. This chain uses TRBV7-8 with TRBJ1-2; 8 nucleotides agree with TRBD1. Trimming removed 7 bases from V and 5 bases from J; junction bases left unmatched: 6. The CDR3 extends over 13 amino acids. Germline V lookup: CDR1 SGHVS, CDR2 FQNEAQ.

The J gene is TRBJ2-5, the V gene TRBV9, with TRBD1 matching 9 bases. The CDR3 has 15 amino acids. Unmatched junction bases numbered 5, after V lost 4 bases and J lost 1 base. CDR1 SGDLS and CDR2 YYNGEE come from the germline V gene. CDR3: CASSISTGGQETQYF. In DNA form, the CDR3 reads TGTGCCAGCAGCATCTCGACAGGGGGCCAAGAGACCCAGTACTTC.

The CDR3 is CASSYHSTTYEQYF. The CDR3 DNA is TGTGCCAGCAGTTATCACAGTACAACCTACGAGCAGTACTTC. The chain recombines TRBV6-5 with TRBJ2-7; no reliable D call. Trimming shortened V by 3 bases and J by 2 bases, and 11 bases separated the two germline ends. Germline assignment: CDR1 MNHEY and CDR2 SVGAGI. CDR3 length: 14 residues.

The chain uses TRBV30 and TRBJ2-2, with a possible D match to TRBD2 (5 bases). The CDR3 runs to 16 residues. Looked up from germline, CDR1 is GTSNPN and CDR2 is SVGIG (reference sequence). Between the trimmed V and J ends, which lost 4 bases and 6 bases, there was a span of 21 bases. This CDR3 reads CAWTTDFTDSSGELFF. The CDR3 nucleotides are TGTGCCTGGACCACGGACTTTACTGATTCGTCCGGGGAGCTGTTTTTT. Filled out from reference TRBV30 and TRBJ2-2, the complete variable domain reads SQTIHQWPATLVQPVGSPLSLECTVEGTSNPNLYWYRQAAGRGLQLLFYSVGIGQISSEVPQNLSASRPQDRQFILSSKKLLLSDSGFYLCAWTTDFTDSSGELFFGEGSRLTVL.

This chain uses TRBV30 with TRBJ1-3, with a weak D call TRBD1 (5 bases). Germline-derived CDR1 and CDR2 are GTSNPN and SVGIG (reference sequence). V was trimmed by 7 bases and J by 0 bases, leaving 13 bases between them. The CDR3 is 14 residues long. The CDR3 spells CAYNGGNSGNTIYF. The CDR3 nucleotides read TGTGCCTATAACGGGGGGAACTCTGGAAACACCATATATTTT.

This chain links TRBV7-6 with TRBJ2-3, with 13 bases that match TRBD2. This CDR3 has 15 amino acids. With V trimmed by 5 bases and J by 5 bases, 4 bases remained unmatched. The germline gives CDR1 SGHVS, CDR2 FNYEAQ. The CDR3 DNA sequence: TGTGCCAGCAGCGAGACTAGCGGGGGGCTAGATACGCAGTATTTT. Translating it yields CASSETSGGLDTQYF.

The chain recombines TRBV7-9 with TRBJ2-7; no reliable D call. The germline V gene has CDR1 SEHNR and CDR2 FQNEAQ (reference sequence). The CDR3 is 13 amino acids. V dropped 5 bases and J dropped 3 bases, with 11 bases sitting between them. CDR3 protein: CASSPRTSYEQYF. The CDR3, as DNA: TGTGCCAGCAGCCCAAGGACGAGCTACGAGCAGTACTTC.

This sequence joins TRBV2 and TRBJ2-3; the D gene is possibly TRBD1 (6 bases). Trimming stripped 4 bases from V and 1 base from J, with 12 bases between. The CDR3 totals 15 residues. Germline V gene lookup returns CDR1 SNHLY and CDR2 FYNNEI. CDR3 protein: CASSVQGGGTDTQYF. CDR3 sequence (DNA): TGTGCCAGCAGTGTACAAGGGGGTGGCACAGATACGCAGTATTTT.

This clone was observed a single time. The rearrangement uses TRBV19 and TRBJ1-1; perhaps TRBD1 as D (5 bases). From germline, CDR1 is LNHDA and CDR2 SQIVND (reference sequence). Deletions cut 5 bases from V and 0 bases from J, with 7 bases between. The CDR3 spans 13 residues. The CDR3 is CASSGTLNTEAFF. DNA of the CDR3: TGTGCCAGTAGTGGGACGTTGAACACTGAAGCTTTCTTT. Together with reference TRBV19 and TRBJ1-1, the CDR3 gives the full variable domain: DGGITQSPKYLFRKEGQNVTLSCEQNLNHDAMYWYRQDPGQGLRLIYYSQIVNDFQKGDIAEGYSVSREKKESFPLTVTSAQKNPTAFYLCASSGTLNTEAFFGQGTRLTVV.

The rearrangement uses TRBV18 and TRBJ1-2, with a tentative D call TRBD1 (5 bases). The CDR3 runs 14 residues. V dropped 2 bases and J dropped 2 bases, with 9 bases sitting between them. Germline V CDR1 and CDR2: KGHSH, LQKENI. This CDR3 is CASSPGDQNYGYTF. The CDR3 bases are TGTGCCAGCTCACCAGGGGACCAAAACTATGGCTACACCTTC.

The V call is TRBV7-9, the J call TRBJ2-7; D is perhaps TRBD1 or TRBD2 (8 bases each). The V gene lost 6 bases and the J gene lost 5 bases, with 20 bases spanning the gap. The length of the CDR3 is 15 residues. Germline CDR1 reads SEHNR; CDR2 reads FQNEAQ (reference sequence). In DNA form, the CDR3 reads TGTGCCAGCAGAGCCGGGGGGGACAGGTCCAACGAGCAGTACTTC. Protein: CASRAGGDRSNEQYF. Full variable domain (remainder filled in from reference TRBV7-9 and TRBJ2-7): DTGVSQNPRHKITKRGQNVTFRCDPISEHNRLYWYRQTLGQGPEFLTYFQNEAQLEKSRLLSDRFSAERPKGSFSTLEIQRTEQGDSAMYLCASRAGGDRSNEQYFGPGTRLTVT.

The V gene is TRBV3-1 (or the pseudogene TRBV3-2), the J gene TRBJ2-7, with TRBD2 identical over 13 bases. CDR3 length: 18 residues. V dropped 2 bases and J dropped 0; count of bases not matched to a gene: 7. Per germline, CDR1 LGHDT and CDR2 YNNKEL (reference sequence). The CDR3 reads CASSQNRLAGGSSYEQYF. DNA of the CDR3: TGTGCCAGCAGCCAAAACCGACTAGCGGGAGGCTCCTCCTACGAGCAGTACTTC.

V usage is TRBV9 and J usage is TRBJ2-7; TRBD1 is a possible D gene (7 bases). This CDR3 has 13 residues. Deletions cut 4 bases from V and 3 bases from J, with 11 bases between. Germline CDR1 reads SGDLS; CDR2 reads YYNGEE. CDR3 in DNA: TGTGCCAGCAGCTCCCAGGGGGGCTACGAGCAGTACTTC. It codes for CASSSQGGYEQYF.

This chain uses TRBV3-1 (or the pseudogene TRBV3-2) with TRBJ2-7; D might be TRBD2 (6 bases). Germline CDR1 is LGHDT and CDR2 is YNNKEL (reference sequence). This CDR3 spans 15 amino acids. V was cut by 4 bases and J by 3 bases, with 16 bases left in between. The CDR3 DNA sequence: TGTGCCAGCAGCCGAGGAGGCGGGGTCTTCTACGAGCAGTACTTC. Its translation is CASSRGGGVFYEQYF.

The sample holds one count of this clone. CDR3 sequence: CASSPSGQGYYEQYF. CDR3 in DNA: TGTGCCAGCAGCCCTTCGGGACAGGGGTACTACGAGCAGTACTTC. The chain couples TRBV5-6 to TRBJ2-7; 10 nucleotides match TRBD1. The germline V gene encodes CDR1 SGHDT and CDR2 YYEEEE. Trimming at V came to 4 bases and at J to 3 bases, leaving 7 bases not matched to a gene. The CDR3 is 15 residues long.

The J gene is TRBJ2-5, the V gene TRBV30, with D tentatively TRBD1 (5 bases). Germline assignment: CDR1 GTSNPN and CDR2 SVGIG (reference sequence). This CDR3 contains 13 residues. The V gene lost 2 bases and the J gene lost 5 bases, with 12 bases spanning the gap. The CDR3 protein is CAWSSRVWETQYF. Here the CDR3 DNA reads TGTGCCTGGAGTTCCAGGGTATGGGAGACCCAGTACTTC. The full variable domain, in which reference TRBV30 and TRBJ2-5 provide the parts outside the CDR3, is SQTIHQWPATLVQPVGSPLSLECTVEGTSNPNLYWYRQAAGRGLQLLFYSVGIGQISSEVPQNLSASRPQDRQFILSSKKLLLSDSGFYLCAWSSRVWETQYFGPGTRLLVL.

The V call is TRBV19, the J call TRBJ1-1; tentative D call: TRBD1 (6 bases). V lost 8 bases, J lost 1 base, and 14 bases lay in between. In germline, CDR1 is LNHDA, CDR2 SQIVND (reference sequence). This CDR3 has 14 amino acids. The CDR3 sequence: CASSVGASNTEAFF. DNA for the CDR3: TGTGCCAGTTCTGTGGGGGCCTCGAACACTGAAGCTTTCTTT.